These 13 T cell receptor beta chains came from one sample sequenced in a study of T cell responses to AZD1222 COVID-19 vaccine. Profiling relied on immunoSEQ multiplex PCR, and the TCRdb table lists in-frame clones only, not all of them. The sample lists over 100,000 clones, 85% to 95% occurring once. The specimen was peripheral blood, collected on day 0 of AZD1222 vaccination. The receptors shown here come from an adult in good health.

The chain has TRBV15 and TRBJ2-1, with a possible D match to TRBD2 (6 bases). This CDR3 region has 17 residues. Germline assignment: CDR1 LNHNV and CDR2 YYDKDF (reference sequence). With 1 base removed from V and 2 bases from J, the gap between germline ends came to 15 bases. For the CDR3, the DNA is TGTGCCACCAGCAGAGTGGGGATATTAGCGGCCTACAATGAGCAGTTCTTC. It specifies CATSRVGILAAYNEQFF.

V and J are TRBV24-1 and TRBJ2-3; 8 bases align to TRBD2. V trimming: 7 bases; J trimming: 3 bases; junction bases outside the gene matches: 5. This CDR3 contains 14 residues. Germline V CDR1 and CDR2: KGHDR, SFDVKD. The chain's CDR3 is CATRARLATDTQYF. CDR3 DNA sequence: TGTGCCACCAGGGCCAGACTAGCGACAGATACGCAGTATTTT.

This clone occurred once. The chain uses TRBV19 and TRBJ2-7, with 9 bases that match TRBD2. This CDR3 has 14 amino acids. Germline V gene sequence: CDR1 LNHDA, CDR2 SQIVND (reference sequence). Trimming at V came to 1 base and at J to 4 bases, leaving 2 bases not matched to a gene. This chain's CDR3 is CASSIGGREYEQYF. The CDR3 DNA sequence: TGTGCCAGTAGTATAGGCGGGAGGGAATACGAGCAGTACTTC.

This rearrangement joins TRBV7-2 to TRBJ1-5; D may be TRBD1 (6 bases). V was clipped by 1 base and J by 6 bases, with 16 bases between them. The germline V gene encodes CDR1 SGHTA and CDR2 FQGNSA. This CDR3 has 16 residues. CDR3 loop: CASSLGPRGGSQPQHF. Written as DNA, the CDR3 is TGTGCCAGCAGCTTAGGGCCCAGGGGAGGAAGTCAGCCCCAGCATTTT.

The gene calls are TRBV19 and TRBJ1-2, with unresolved D. V was trimmed by 6 bases and J by 11 bases, leaving 22 bases between them. The germline gives CDR1 LNHDA, CDR2 SQIVND (reference sequence). This CDR3 has 14 residues. CDR3 DNA sequence: TGTGCCAGTAGACTCTCGTTCAGCAGCCGAGGGTACACCTTC. It translates to CASRLSFSSRGYTF.

The V and J genes are TRBV7-2 and TRBJ1-2; weak D call: TRBD1 (6 bases). Germline V gives CDR1 SGHTA, CDR2 FQGNSA. With 3 bases removed from V and 3 bases from J, the gap between germline ends came to 11 bases. CDR3 size: 14 residues. The CDR3 sequence: CASSFPDSYYGYTF. The CDR3 nucleotides read TGTGCCAGCAGCTTCCCGGACAGCTACTATGGCTACACCTTC. Variable domain in full (rest from reference TRBV7-2 and TRBJ1-2): GAGVSQSPSNKVTEKGKDVELRCDPISGHTALYWYRQSLGQGLEFLIYFQGNSAPDKSGLPSDRFSAERTGGSVSTLTIQRTQQEDSAVYLCASSFPDSYYGYTFGSGTRLTVV.

V usage is TRBV6-2 or TRBV6-3 and J usage is TRBJ2-1; perhaps TRBD2 as D (5 bases). Trimming pared 6 bases from V and 6 bases from J, leaving 12 bases between. The CDR3 contains 13 residues. The germline V gene encodes CDR1 MNHEY and CDR2 SVGEGT. The CDR3 sequence: CASSLLGPNEQFF. The CDR3 bases are TGTGCCAGCAGCTTACTAGGGCCCAATGAGCAGTTCTTC.

V usage is TRBV7-2 and J usage is TRBJ1-1; 8 bases map to TRBD1. The J segment lost 2 bases and the V segment lost 8 bases, leaving 7 bases of the junction unmatched. The CDR3 has 14 residues. Germline V gene lookup returns CDR1 SGHTA and CDR2 FQGNSA. In nucleotides, the CDR3 is TGTGCCAGCGGCCGGGACAGGATTAACACTGAAGCTTTCTTT. Translated: CASGRDRINTEAFF.

The V and J genes are TRBV7-2 and TRBJ2-1; 8 nucleotides align to TRBD1. The CDR3 extends over 15 amino acids. Unmatched junction bases numbered 7, after V lost 3 bases and J lost 6 bases. CDR1 SGHTA and CDR2 FQGNSA come from the germline V gene. The CDR3 DNA sequence: TGTGCCAGCAGCTTCGACAGGGGCGATATCAATGAGCAGTTCTTC. Translating it yields CASSFDRGDINEQFF.

The chain recombines TRBV30 with TRBJ1-2; 10 bases are shared with TRBD1. Losses at the gene ends were 8 bases for V and 6 bases for J; bases not matched to a gene: 3. The germline CDR1 and CDR2 sequences are GTSNPN and SVGIG (reference sequence). The CDR3 spans 11 residues. CDR3 DNA sequence: TGTGCCCGGGACAGGGGAGATGGCTACACCTTC. Encoded protein: CARDRGDGYTF.

The CDR3 protein is CSVDSRYNEQFF. The DNA of the CDR3 is TGCAGCGTTGATTCCCGTTACAATGAGCAGTTCTTC. The chain has TRBV29-1 and TRBJ2-1; D unresolved. Between the trimmed V and J ends, which lost 3 bases and 4 bases, there was a span of 7 bases. Germline CDR1 and CDR2: SQVTM and ANQGSEA. This CDR3 comprises 12 residues.

The chain combines TRBV7-9 with TRBJ2-7; D is possibly TRBD2 (6 bases). Trimming cost V 4 bases and J 3 bases, with 13 bases left between them. The CDR3 contains 14 residues. Germline assignment: CDR1 SEHNR and CDR2 FQNEAQ (reference sequence). The CDR3 DNA follows: TGTGCCAGCAGCTCATGGGACTCAAACTACGAGCAGTACTTC. The encoded protein is CASSSWDSNYEQYF.

The V gene is TRBV11-3, the J gene TRBJ2-3; D ambiguous. Germline V gene data show CDR1 as SGHNT and CDR2 as YENEEA. Between the trimmed V and J ends, which lost 2 bases and 4 bases, there was a span of 4 bases. This CDR3 is built from 12 residues. The CDR3 loop reads CASSLLADTQYF. CDR3 DNA: TGTGCCAGCAGCTTATTAGCAGATACGCAGTATTTT.